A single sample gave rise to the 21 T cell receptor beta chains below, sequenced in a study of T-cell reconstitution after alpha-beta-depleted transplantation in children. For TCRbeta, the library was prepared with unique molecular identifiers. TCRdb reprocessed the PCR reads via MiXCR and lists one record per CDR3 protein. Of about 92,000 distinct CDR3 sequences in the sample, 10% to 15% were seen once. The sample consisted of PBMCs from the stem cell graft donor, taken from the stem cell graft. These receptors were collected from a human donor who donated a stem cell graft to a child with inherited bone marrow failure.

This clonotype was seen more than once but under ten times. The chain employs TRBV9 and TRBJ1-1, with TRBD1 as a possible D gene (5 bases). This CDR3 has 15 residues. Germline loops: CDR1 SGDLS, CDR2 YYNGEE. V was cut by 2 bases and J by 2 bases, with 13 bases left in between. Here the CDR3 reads CASSVGVGGNTEAFF. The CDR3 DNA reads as TGTGCCAGCAGCGTTGGTGTGGGGGGAAACACTGAAGCTTTCTTT.

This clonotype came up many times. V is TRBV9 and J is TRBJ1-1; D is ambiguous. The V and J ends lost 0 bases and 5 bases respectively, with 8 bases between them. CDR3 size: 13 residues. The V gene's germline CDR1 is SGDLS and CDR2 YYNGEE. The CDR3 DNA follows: TGTGCCAGCAGCGTAGGGGCAGTTACTGAAGCTTTCTTT. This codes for CASSVGAVTEAFF.

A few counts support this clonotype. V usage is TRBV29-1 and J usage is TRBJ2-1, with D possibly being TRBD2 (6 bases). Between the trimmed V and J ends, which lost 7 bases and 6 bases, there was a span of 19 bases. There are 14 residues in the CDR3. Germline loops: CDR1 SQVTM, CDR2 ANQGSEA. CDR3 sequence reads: CSAVPGSTINEQFF. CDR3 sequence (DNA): TGCAGCGCCGTTCCCGGGAGCACGATCAATGAGCAGTTCTTC.

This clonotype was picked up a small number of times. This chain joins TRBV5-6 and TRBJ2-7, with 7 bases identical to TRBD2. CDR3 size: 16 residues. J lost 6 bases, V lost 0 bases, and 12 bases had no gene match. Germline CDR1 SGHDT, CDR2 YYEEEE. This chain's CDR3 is CASSLGGRERDCEQYF. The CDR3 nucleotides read TGTGCCAGCAGCTTGGGAGGGCGGGAGAGGGACTGCGAGCAGTACTTC.

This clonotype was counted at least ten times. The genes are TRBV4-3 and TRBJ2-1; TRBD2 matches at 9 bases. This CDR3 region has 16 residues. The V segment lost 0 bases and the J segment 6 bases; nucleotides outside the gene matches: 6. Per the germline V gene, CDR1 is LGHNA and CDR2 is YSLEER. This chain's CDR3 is CASSQDPLAGINEQFF. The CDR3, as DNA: TGCGCCAGCAGCCAAGATCCGCTAGCGGGGATCAATGAGCAGTTCTTC.

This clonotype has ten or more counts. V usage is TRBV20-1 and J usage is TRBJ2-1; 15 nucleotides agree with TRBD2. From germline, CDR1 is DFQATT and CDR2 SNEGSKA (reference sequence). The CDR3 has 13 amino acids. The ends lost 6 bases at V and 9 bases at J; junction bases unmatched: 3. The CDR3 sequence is CSAPGLAGGEQFF. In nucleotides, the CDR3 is TGCAGTGCGCCGGGACTAGCGGGGGGTGAGCAGTTCTTC.

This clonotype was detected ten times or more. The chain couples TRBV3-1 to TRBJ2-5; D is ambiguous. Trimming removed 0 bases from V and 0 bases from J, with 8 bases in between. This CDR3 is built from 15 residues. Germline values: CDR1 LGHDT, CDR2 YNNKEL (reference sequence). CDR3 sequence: CASSQDGSNQETQYF. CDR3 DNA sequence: TGTGCCAGCAGCCAAGACGGATCCAACCAAGAGACCCAGTACTTC.

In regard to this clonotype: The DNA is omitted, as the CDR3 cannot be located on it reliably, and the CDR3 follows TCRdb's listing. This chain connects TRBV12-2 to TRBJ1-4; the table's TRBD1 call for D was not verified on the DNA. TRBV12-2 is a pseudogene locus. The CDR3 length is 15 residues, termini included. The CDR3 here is CASRSRDRGMKNCFF.

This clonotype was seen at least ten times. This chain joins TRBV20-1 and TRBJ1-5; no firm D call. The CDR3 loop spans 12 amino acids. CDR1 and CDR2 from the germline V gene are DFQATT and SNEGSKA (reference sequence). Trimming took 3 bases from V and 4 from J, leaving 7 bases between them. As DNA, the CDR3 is TGCAGTGCTAGCTCGGGGAATCAGCCCCAGCATTTT. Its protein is CSASSGNQPQHF.

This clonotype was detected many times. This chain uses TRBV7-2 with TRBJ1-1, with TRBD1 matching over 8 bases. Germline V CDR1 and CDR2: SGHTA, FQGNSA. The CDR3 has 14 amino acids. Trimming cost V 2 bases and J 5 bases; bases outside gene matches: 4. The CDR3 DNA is TGTGCCAGCAGCTTAACAGGGGGTATAACTGAAGCTTTCTTT. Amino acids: CASSLTGGITEAFF.

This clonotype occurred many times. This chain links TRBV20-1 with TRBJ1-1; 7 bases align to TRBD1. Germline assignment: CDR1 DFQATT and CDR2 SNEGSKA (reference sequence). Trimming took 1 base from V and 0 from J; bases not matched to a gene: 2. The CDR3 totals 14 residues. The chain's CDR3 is CSARAGQVNTEAFF. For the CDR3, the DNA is TGCAGTGCTAGAGCAGGACAGGTGAACACTGAAGCTTTCTTT.

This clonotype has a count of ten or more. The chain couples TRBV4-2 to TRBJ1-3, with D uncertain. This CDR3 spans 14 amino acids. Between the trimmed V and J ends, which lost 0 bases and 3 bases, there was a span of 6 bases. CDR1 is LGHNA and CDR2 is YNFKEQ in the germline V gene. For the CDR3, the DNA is TGTGCCAGCAGCCAAGAGGACTTTGGAAACACCATATATTTT. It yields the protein CASSQEDFGNTIYF.

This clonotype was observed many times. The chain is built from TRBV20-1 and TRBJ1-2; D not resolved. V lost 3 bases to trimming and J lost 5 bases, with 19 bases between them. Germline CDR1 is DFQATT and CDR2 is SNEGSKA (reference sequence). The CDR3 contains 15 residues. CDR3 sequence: CSARPLPLARYGYTF. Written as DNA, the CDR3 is TGCAGTGCTAGGCCATTGCCCTTGGCACGATATGGCTACACCTTC.

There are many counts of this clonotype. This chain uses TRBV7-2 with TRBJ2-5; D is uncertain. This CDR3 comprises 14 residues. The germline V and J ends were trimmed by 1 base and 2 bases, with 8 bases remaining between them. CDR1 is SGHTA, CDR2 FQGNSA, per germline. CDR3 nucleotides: TGTGCCAGCAGCTTAGTAGGGCGGCAAGAGACCCAGTACTTC. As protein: CASSLVGRQETQYF.

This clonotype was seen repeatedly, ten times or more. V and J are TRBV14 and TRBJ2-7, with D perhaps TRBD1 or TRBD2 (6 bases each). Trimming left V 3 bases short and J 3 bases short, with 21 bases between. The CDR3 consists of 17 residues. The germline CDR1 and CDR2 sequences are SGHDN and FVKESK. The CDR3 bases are TGTGCCAGCAGCCATAGCCGGGACATGGCGGGGCACTACGAGCAGTACTTC. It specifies CASSHSRDMAGHYEQYF.

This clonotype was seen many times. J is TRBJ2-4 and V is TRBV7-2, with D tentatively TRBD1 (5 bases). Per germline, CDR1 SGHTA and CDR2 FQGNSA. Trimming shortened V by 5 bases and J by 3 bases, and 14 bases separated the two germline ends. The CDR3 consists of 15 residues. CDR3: CASSGAGKGKNIQYF. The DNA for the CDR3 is TGTGCCAGCAGCGGGGCAGGGAAGGGCAAAAACATTCAGTACTTC.

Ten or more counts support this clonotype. Here the CDR3 reads CASSSGVWDTQYF. The CDR3 DNA sequence: TGTGCCAGCAGCTCGGGGGTTTGGGATACGCAGTATTTT. This chain joins TRBV7-2 and TRBJ2-3, with a possible D match to TRBD2 (6 bases). The V gene lost 4 bases and the J gene lost 6 bases, with 11 bases spanning the gap. Germline V gene lookup returns CDR1 SGHTA and CDR2 FQGNSA. The CDR3 is made up of 13 amino acids.

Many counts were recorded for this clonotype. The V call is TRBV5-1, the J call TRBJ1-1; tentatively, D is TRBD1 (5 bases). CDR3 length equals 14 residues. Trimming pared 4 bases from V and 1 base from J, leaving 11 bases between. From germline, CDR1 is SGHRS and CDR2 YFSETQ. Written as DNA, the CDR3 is TGCGCCAGCAGCCCCACAGGTCCGAACACTGAAGCTTTCTTT. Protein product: CASSPTGPNTEAFF.

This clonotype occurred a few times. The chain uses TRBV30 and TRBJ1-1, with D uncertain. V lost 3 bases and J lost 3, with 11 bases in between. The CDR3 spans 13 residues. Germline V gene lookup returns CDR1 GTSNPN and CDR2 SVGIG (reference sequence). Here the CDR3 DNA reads TGTGCCTGGAGCCTCGGACGGGACACTGAAGCTTTCTTT. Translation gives CAWSLGRDTEAFF.

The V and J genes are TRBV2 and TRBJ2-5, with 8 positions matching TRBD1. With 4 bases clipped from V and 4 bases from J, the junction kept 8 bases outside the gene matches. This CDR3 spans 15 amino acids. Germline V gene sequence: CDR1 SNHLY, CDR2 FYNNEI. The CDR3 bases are TGTGCCAGCAGTGCATCGTCGCAGGGGGCAGAGACCCAGTACTTC. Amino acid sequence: CASSASSQGAETQYF.

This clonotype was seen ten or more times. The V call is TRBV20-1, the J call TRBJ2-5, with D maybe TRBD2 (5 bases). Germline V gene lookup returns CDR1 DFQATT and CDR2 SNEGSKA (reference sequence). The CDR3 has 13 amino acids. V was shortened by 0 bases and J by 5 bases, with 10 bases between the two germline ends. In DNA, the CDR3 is TGCAGTGCTAGAGATCGAGGGCGGGAGACCCAGTACTTC. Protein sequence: CSARDRGRETQYF.